This record looks at one TCR beta chain sequence and its context. Its antigen remains unidentified. Primers: 60 Vbeta forward and 13 Jbeta reverse. The method was immunoSEQ multiplex PCR; TCRdb's version includes in-frame clones alone and lacks a portion of them. The repertoire holds about 100,000 clones, with roughly 75% as singletons. This entry is derived from a study of cytomegalovirus exposure and HLA in healthy donors. For the study at large: A prior analysis found 117 million unique TCR beta sequences from approximately 190 million T cells. The early release's HLA-typed donors yielded 80 million to 95 million unique TCRs. Study-level results: There was a cluster of highly shared sequence variants that was likely a sequencing artifact.

The CDR3 is made up of 14 amino acids. J gave up 8 bases and V 4 bases, and 7 bases lay outside the gene matches. Germline CDR1 GTSNPN, CDR2 SVGIG (reference sequence). The source of this sequence is a woman aged 18-29 years in good health and CMV-seropositive. Material for sequencing was PBMCs. The chain carries TRBV30 and TRBJ1-4; 10 bases are a match to TRBD1. The CDR3 reads CAWTPGTGVEKLFF. The CDR3 DNA sequence: TGTGCCTGGACCCCCGGGACAGGGGTCGAAAAACTGTTTTTT.